This record concerns one TCR beta chain sequence. Its antigen is as yet unknown. The sample is drawn from a study of shared clonotypes between healthy human individuals. Overall study: CD4 naive and CD4 memory each took three plates per donor, while CD8 naive took two and CD8 memory one.

Points from the study as a whole: Represented genetic and exposure-history diversity was restricted by having few donors. Sequencing depth was expected to affect clonotype sharing among donors.

Some 30,000 T cell genomes, or roughly 200 ng DNA, went into the sorted-subset replicate PCRs. Sequencing used immunoSEQ multiplex PCR; TCRdb keeps in-frame clones, though not all of them. The top ten hold under 0.8% of the sample, which has more than 900,000 clones, approximately 80% seen once. The CDR3 totals 16 residues. Germline V gene data show CDR1 as SGHTA and CDR2 as FQGTGA. With 2 bases clipped from V and 7 bases from J, the junction kept 5 bases outside the gene matches. The TCR originated in a man between 18 and 35 years old in good health. Some clones in this sample may be carry-over from other donors' samples. J is TRBJ2-1 and V is TRBV7-3; 13 nucleotides align to TRBD2. Sequenced sample: memory CD4+ T cells from PBMCs. Documented subset: CD45RA-negative fraction. DNA of the CDR3: TGTGCCAGCAGCTTATTGGGACTAGCGGGAAATAATGAGCAGTTCTTC. Its translation: CASSLLGLAGNNEQFF.